This T cell receptor beta chain was recorded in a study of T cell responses to AZD1222 COVID-19 vaccine. TCRdb's copy holds only in-frame clones and misses some; the assay was immunoSEQ multiplex PCR. The sample lists roughly 140,000 clones, around 89% occurring once. V lost 7 bases to trimming and J lost 8 bases, with 20 bases between them. This CDR3 comprises 14 residues. CDR1 is LNHDA and CDR2 is SQIVND in the germline V gene (reference sequence). V is TRBV19 and J is TRBJ1-1; TRBD1 is a possible D gene (5 bases). Specimen: peripheral blood, collected on day 0 of AZD1222 vaccination. This clonotype was obtained from an adult in good health. The CDR3 sequence is CASMVGGGFGEAFF. The CDR3 DNA is TGTGCCAGTATGGTCGGGGGGGGATTTGGAGAAGCTTTCTTT.